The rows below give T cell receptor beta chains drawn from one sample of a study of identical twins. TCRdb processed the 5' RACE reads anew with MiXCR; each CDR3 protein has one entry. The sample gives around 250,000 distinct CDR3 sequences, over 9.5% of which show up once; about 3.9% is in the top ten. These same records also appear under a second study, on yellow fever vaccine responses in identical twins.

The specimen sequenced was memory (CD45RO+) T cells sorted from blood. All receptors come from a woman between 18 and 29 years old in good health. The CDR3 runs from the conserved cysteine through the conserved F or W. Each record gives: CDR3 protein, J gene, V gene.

CASSRDGGAETQYF	TRBJ2-5	TRBV5-5
CSVEEALAGGAQYF	TRBJ2-5	TRBV29-1
CSARDRGYGYTF	TRBJ1-2	TRBV20-1
CASSPIGTMNTEAFF	TRBJ1-1	TRBV14
CASSSPIAGGGAGYEQYF	TRBJ2-7	TRBV12-3/TRBV12-4
CASSLRPVSDTSNQPQHF	TRBJ1-5	TRBV7-8
CASSLGGDTNEKLFF	TRBJ1-4	TRBV5-1
CASSLGAGSRDEQFF	TRBJ2-1	TRBV11-2
CASSLRRADKNIQYF	TRBJ2-4	TRBV12-3/TRBV12-4
CASGKMGADTQYF	TRBJ2-3	TRBV7-2
CASSSWGNEQFF	TRBJ2-1	TRBV5-5
CASSFGDRPPYEQYF	TRBJ2-7	TRBV5-1
CSAPQAYEQYF	TRBJ2-7	TRBV20-1
CATSERQDGKLFF	TRBJ1-4	TRBV24-1
CSARRGGSQETQYF	TRBJ2-5	TRBV20-1
CVSSGYHGTSSNEQFF	TRBJ2-1	TRBV7-8
CASSRCGVYNEQFF	TRBJ2-1	TRBV21-1
CATSDAGTGDYEQYF	TRBJ2-7	TRBV24-1
CASVFDFTYNEQFF	TRBJ2-1	TRBV28
CASSQDRLNEQFF	TRBJ2-1	TRBV4-3
CASRVTSGVSYEQYF	TRBJ2-7	TRBV12-3/TRBV12-4
CSALPPGTLAIYEQYF	TRBJ2-7	TRBV20-1
CASTEDRAIYEQYF	TRBJ2-7	TRBV28
CASSLSTSGTGELFF	TRBJ2-2	TRBV7-2
CASSGSGGLEQYF	TRBJ2-7	TRBV25-1
CASSYFGASTDTQYF	TRBJ2-3	TRBV6-5
CASSPVGPFYGYTF	TRBJ1-2	TRBV18
CASSLGTGTSGSTDTQYF	TRBJ2-3	TRBV11-2
CASSQGRTVRDSPLHF	TRBJ1-6	TRBV4-2